The present T cell receptor beta chain was sequenced within a study of CD8 T cell repertoires and HIV-1 epitope variants. At the level of the study: Separate wells received one of Twenty-five Gag or Nef variant peptides. 1M T cells were kept uncultured as a baseline.

The study's findings and limits: Nine antigen-specific TCR beta clonotypes were found; six seemed cross-reactive to variants.

About this clone: Antigen: not known.

On the immunoSEQ platform, TCR beta CDR3s were sequenced at survey depth. The protocol was immunoSEQ multiplex PCR, while the TCRdb copy is restricted to in-frame clones and leaves out a portion. The table includes about 2,600 clones, roughly 61% detected once. CDR3 length equals 17 residues. From germline, CDR1 is LGHNA and CDR2 YNFKEQ. Trimming cost V 2 bases and J 6 bases; bases outside gene matches: 12. The source of this sequence is a male donor with HIV. The chain employs TRBV4-2 and TRBJ2-2; TRBD2 aligns across 7 bases. Sequencing was done on a sample of cultured CD8+ T cells derived from PBMCs. CDR3 sequence: CASSQIRAGDVSGELFF. CDR3 nucleotide sequence: TGTGCCAGCAGCCAAATTCGGGCGGGAGATGTCTCCGGGGAGCTGTTTTTT.